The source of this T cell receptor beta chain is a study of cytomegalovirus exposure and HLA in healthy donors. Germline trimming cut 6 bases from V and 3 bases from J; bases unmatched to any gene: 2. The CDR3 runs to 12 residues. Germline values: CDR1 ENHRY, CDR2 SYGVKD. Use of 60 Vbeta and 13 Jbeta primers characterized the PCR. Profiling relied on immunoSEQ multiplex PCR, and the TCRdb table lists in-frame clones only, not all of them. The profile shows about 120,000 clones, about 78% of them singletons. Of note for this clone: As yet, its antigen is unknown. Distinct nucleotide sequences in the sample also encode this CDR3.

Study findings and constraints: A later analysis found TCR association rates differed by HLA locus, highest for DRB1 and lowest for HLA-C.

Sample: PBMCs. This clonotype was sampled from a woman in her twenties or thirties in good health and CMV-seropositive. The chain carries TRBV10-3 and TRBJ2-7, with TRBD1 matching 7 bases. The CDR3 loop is CAISGDSYEQYF. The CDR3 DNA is TGTGCCATCAGCGGGGACAGCTACGAGCAGTACTTC.